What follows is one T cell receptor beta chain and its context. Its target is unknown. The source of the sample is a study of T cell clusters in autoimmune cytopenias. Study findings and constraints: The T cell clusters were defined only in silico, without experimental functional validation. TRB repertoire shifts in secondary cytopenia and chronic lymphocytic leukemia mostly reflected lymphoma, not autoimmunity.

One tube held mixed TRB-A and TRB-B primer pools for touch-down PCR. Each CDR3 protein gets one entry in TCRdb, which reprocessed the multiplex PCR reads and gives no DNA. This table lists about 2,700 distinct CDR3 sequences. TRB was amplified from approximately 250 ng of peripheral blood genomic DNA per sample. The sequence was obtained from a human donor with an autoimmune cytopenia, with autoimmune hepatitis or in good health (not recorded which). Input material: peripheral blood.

The CDR3 loop is CASSITGLAGTYEQYF. This chain joins TRBV6-5 and TRBJ2-7; TCRdb's D gene call, TRBD2, goes unchecked for lack of DNA. The CDR3 runs 16 residues. Germline V gives CDR1 MNHEY, CDR2 SVGAGI.